These T cell receptor beta chains were read from a single sample in a study of cytomegalovirus exposure and HLA in healthy donors. Repertoires were generated with immunoSEQ multiplex PCR, while TCRdb's copy carries only in-frame clones and drops some. The data show over 150,000 clones, about 80% seen once. The sample comprised PBMCs. These receptors came from a man aged 30-40 years in good health and CMV-seropositive. Both conserved end residues are part of each CDR3. Clone size appears in some rows only: once, few, many, or a class for an expanded clone.

j_call	v_call	clone_size	cdr3_aa
TRBJ2-1	TRBV19	-	CASSISRGTYNEQFF
TRBJ2-5	TRBV19	-	CASSSGSVAGVETQYF
TRBJ2-1	TRBV28	-	CASRTGTTGVESSYNEQFF
TRBJ2-7	TRBV7-2	-	CASSSRAGTSYEQYF
TRBJ1-6	TRBV30	-	CAWSGAPYNSPLHF
TRBJ2-2	TRBV5-4	-	CASSRQGRDGELFF
TRBJ2-2	TRBV19	-	CASIDRAGGVTGELFF
TRBJ2-5	TRBV19	once	CASSPRVRETQYF
TRBJ2-2	TRBV4-2	-	CASSPQGSGSSTGELFF
TRBJ2-6	TRBV7-3	-	CASSLRPTGGSGANVLTF
TRBJ1-1	TRBV28	-	CASSRREAFF
TRBJ1-1	TRBV2	once	CASNTGATEAFF
TRBJ1-5	TRBV5-1	-	CASSLDGGSRQPQHF
TRBJ2-5	TRBV6-6	-	CASSFTGHQETQYF
TRBJ2-5	TRBV9	-	CASSPGHQQETQYF
TRBJ2-2	TRBV12-5	-	CASGLVQGPNTGELFF
TRBJ1-1	TRBV9	-	CASSGQNTEAFF
TRBJ2-3	TRBV5-1	few	CASSLEGDRTDTQYF
TRBJ2-3	TRBV2	few	CASSARGIADTQYF
TRBJ2-2	TRBV11-1	-	CASTPRGRAKNTGELFF
TRBJ2-6	TRBV7-2	-	CASSSGQVSGANVLTF